Sequencing of this T cell receptor beta chain was carried out in a study of T cell responses to AZD1222 COVID-19 vaccine. Notes on the study in general: Baseline antibody screening turned up just a handful of seropositive AZD1222 recipients. Regions 160-218 and 743-854 held dominance among vaccine-associated CD4 TCRs, which spanned spike.

Regarding this clone: Its antigen is unknown.

The germline V gene encodes CDR1 MGHRA and CDR2 YSYEKL. Trimming removed 3 bases from V and 1 base from J, with 10 bases in between. The CDR3 loop spans 16 amino acids. Method: immunoSEQ multiplex PCR; TCRdb's copy keeps in-frame clones and lacks some. The data hold about 180,000 clones, with roughly nine tenths observed a single time. The input for sequencing was peripheral blood, taken on day 0 of AZD1222 vaccination. The origin of this receptor is an adult in good health. V and J are TRBV4-1 and TRBJ1-6; D gene uncertain. This CDR3 reads CASSQSAASYNSPLHF. DNA for the CDR3: TGCGCCAGCAGCCAGTCTGCCGCATCCTATAATTCACCCCTCCACTTT.